Reported below is one T cell receptor (beta chain). Its antigen is as yet unknown. The CDR3 loop spans 14 amino acids. Looked up from germline, CDR1 is ENHRY and CDR2 is SYGVKD. V was cut by 0 bases and J by 6 bases, with 11 bases left in between. MiXCR, applied by TCRdb to the 5' RACE reads, yields one record per CDR3 protein. The repertoire holds 150,000 or so distinct CDR3 sequences, with around 18% as singletons. This sample was included in a study of CD8 T cells in ankylosing spondylitis. General observations from the study: The study looked at matched synovial fluid samples from ankylosing spondylitis patients. Disease-linked clones were reported to be significantly enriched there. A motif in TCR beta, a set of eight highly homologous variants, appeared characteristic of ankylosing spondylitis blood. CD8+ disease-linked clones were present at relatively low frequencies in blood.

The TCR was taken from a male donor with ankylosing spondylitis or in good health (not recorded which). The rearrangement uses TRBV10-3 and TRBJ1-1; D gene unclear. Material: blood, either unsorted or a sorted T cell fraction (not recorded which). The CDR3 loop is CAISESRSAPEAFF. The CDR3 DNA sequence: TGTGCCATCAGTGAGTCGAGGTCGGCACCTGAAGCTTTCTTT.